This T cell receptor beta chain was captured in a study of shared clonotypes between healthy human individuals. TCRdb keeps only in-frame clones here, not all; method: immunoSEQ multiplex PCR. The sample has approximately 1,000,000 clones, roughly 77% seen once. The CDR3 contains 16 residues. CDR1 and CDR2 (germline): MDHEN, SYDVKM. V was cut by 2 bases and J by 5 bases, with 18 bases left in between. The chain combines TRBV28 with TRBJ1-1; a weak D match, TRBD1 (5 bases). Sequences were obtained from memory CD4+ T cells from PBMCs. Subset reported: CD45RA-negative fraction. The receptor was isolated from a man younger than 30 in good health. Some clones in this sample may be carry-over from other donors' samples. The CDR3 protein is CASSLNGALTRTEAFF. The DNA of the CDR3 is TGTGCCAGCAGTTTAAACGGGGCCCTAACGCGGACTGAAGCTTTCTTT.